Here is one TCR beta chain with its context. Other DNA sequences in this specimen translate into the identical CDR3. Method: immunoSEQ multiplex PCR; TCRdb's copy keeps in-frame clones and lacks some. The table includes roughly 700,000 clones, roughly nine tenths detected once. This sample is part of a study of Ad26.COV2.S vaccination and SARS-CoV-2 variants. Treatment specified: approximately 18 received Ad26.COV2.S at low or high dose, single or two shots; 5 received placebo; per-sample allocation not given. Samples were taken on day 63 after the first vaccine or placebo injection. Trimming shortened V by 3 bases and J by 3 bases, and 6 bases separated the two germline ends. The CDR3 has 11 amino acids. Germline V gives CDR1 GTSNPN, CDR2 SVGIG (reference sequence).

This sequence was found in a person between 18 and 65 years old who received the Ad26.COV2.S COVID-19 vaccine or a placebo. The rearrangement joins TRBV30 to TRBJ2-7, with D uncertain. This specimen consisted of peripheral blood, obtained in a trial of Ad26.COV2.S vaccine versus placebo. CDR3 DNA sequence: TGTGCCTGGAGAGACAACTACGAGCAGTACTTC. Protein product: CAWRDNYEQYF.